This TCR beta chain emerged from a study of cytomegalovirus exposure and HLA in healthy donors. Germline V gene lookup returns CDR1 MNHEY and CDR2 SMNVEV (reference sequence). Trimming pared 4 bases from V and 3 bases from J, leaving 10 bases between. The CDR3 is 14 residues long. The PCR employed 60 Vbeta primers together with 13 Jbeta primers. Only in-frame clones appear in the TCRdb table, and some are missing; sequencing was by immunoSEQ multiplex PCR. The data show 72,000 or so clones, 75% seen once. The sample consisted of PBMCs. This TCR was sampled from a woman in her twenties or thirties in good health and CMV-seropositive. V and J are TRBV27 and TRBJ2-1; a possible D gene is TRBD1 (7 bases). This chain's CDR3 is CASSWGDSYNEQFF. CDR3 nucleotides: TGTGCCAGCAGTTGGGGGGACAGCTACAATGAGCAGTTCTTC.